One sample yielded the 28 T cell receptor beta chains listed below, sequenced in a study of spatial heterogeneity in lung cancer. Study results and caveats: Within tumors, counts of expanded alpha and beta TCRs tracked tumor mutation counts.

TCRdb re-called the 5' RACE reads with MiXCR, one entry per CDR3 protein. The sample contains more than 20,000 distinct CDR3 sequences, about 16% of which appear only once. Their antigens are not known. Documented time point: sample taken at primary tumor resection. The sequenced sample was lung tumor tissue, obtained at surgery. The receptors come from a female donor with early-stage non-small cell lung cancer.

The table lists this clonotype with a few counts. The J gene is TRBJ2-7, the V gene TRBV5-4; unclear D gene. CDR3 length: 15 amino acids. CDR1 is SGHNT and CDR2 is YYREEE in the germline V gene (reference sequence). The V end was cut by 4 bases, the J end by 0 bases, with 14 bases between. CDR3 bases: TGTGCCAGCAGCCGCGAAGGACGGGTCTCCTACGAGCAGTACTTC. Its protein is CASSREGRVSYEQYF.

This clonotype was seen at least ten times. This chain links TRBV20-1 with TRBJ2-2; possibly TRBD2 for D (6 bases). Deletions cut 6 bases from V and 6 bases from J, with 17 bases between. Germline CDR1 reads DFQATT; CDR2 reads SNEGSKA (reference sequence). There are 14 residues in the CDR3. The CDR3 DNA follows: TGCAGTGCACCAGTCACTAGCTTGGCCGGGGAGCTGTTTTTT. Amino acids: CSAPVTSLAGELFF.

This clonotype was recorded at least ten times. The chain is built from TRBV11-2 and TRBJ1-2; a possible D gene is TRBD1 (6 bases). This CDR3 region has 13 residues. V shed 5 bases and J shed 7 bases, with 14 bases lying between them. Germline V lookup: CDR1 SGHAT, CDR2 FQNNGV. DNA of the CDR3: TGTGCCAGCAGCCTAAACAGGGCTACTGGCTACACCTTC. Translation gives CASSLNRATGYTF.

The table lists this clonotype with a few counts. V and J are TRBV4-2 and TRBJ2-1; 10 bases are a match to TRBD2. Trimming removed 3 bases from V and 7 bases from J; junction bases left unmatched: 6. The germline V gene has CDR1 LGHNA and CDR2 YNFKEQ. The CDR3 loop spans 15 amino acids. The CDR3 DNA reads as TGTGCCAGCAGCCAGCCCTCTAGCGGGAGAAATGAGCAGTTCTTC. It is translated as CASSQPSSGRNEQFF.

The chain employs TRBV3-1 and TRBJ2-2, with 10 bases identical to TRBD2. The V segment lost 6 bases and the J segment 2 bases; nucleotides outside the gene matches: 0. Germline loops: CDR1 LGHDT, CDR2 YNNKEL (reference sequence). This CDR3 has 14 residues. This chain's CDR3 is CASRLAGNTGELFF. For the CDR3, the DNA is TGTGCCAGCAGACTAGCGGGAAACACCGGGGAGCTGTTTTTT.

This clonotype was detected ten times or more. The chain carries TRBV4-1 and TRBJ2-7; D may be TRBD1 (6 bases). Germline loops: CDR1 MGHRA, CDR2 YSYEKL. This CDR3 contains 15 residues. Deletions cut 1 base from V and 3 bases from J, with 13 bases between. The CDR3 is CASSQAAGQSYEQYF. CDR3 coding DNA: TGCGCCAGCAGCCAAGCGGCAGGACAGAGCTACGAGCAGTACTTC.

A few counts support this clonotype. The chain has TRBV6-2 or TRBV6-3 and TRBJ2-7; TRBD2 agrees at 8 bases. V lost 6 bases and J lost 4; bases outside the gene matches: 11. This CDR3 is 15 amino acids long. Germline-derived CDR1 and CDR2 are MNHEY and SVGEGT. The CDR3: CASSRESGRRYEQYF. CDR3 DNA sequence: TGTGCCAGCAGCCGGGAGAGCGGGAGAAGATACGAGCAGTACTTC.

V and J are TRBV6-2 or TRBV6-3 and TRBJ2-5, with 7 bases lining up with TRBD2. Germline V CDR1 and CDR2: MNHEY, SVGEGT. CDR3 length: 17 amino acids. V was clipped by 4 bases and J by 2 bases; unmatched bases: 13. CDR3 sequence (DNA): TGTGCCAGCAGTTTAGGGCTAATAGCGGGCGGGCAAGAGACCCAGTACTTC. Its translation: CASSLGLIAGGQETQYF.

This clonotype was seen a handful of times. This chain links TRBV5-1 with TRBJ2-3; D remains unclear. This CDR3 has 16 residues. Germline V gene lookup returns CDR1 SGHRS and CDR2 YFSETQ. V lost 2 bases, J lost 0 bases, and 13 bases lay in between. Here the CDR3 DNA reads TGCGCCAGCAGCTTAGGATCGGCGGATAGCACAGATACGCAGTATTTT. This codes for CASSLGSADSTDTQYF.

This clonotype is medium-sized within its sample. V is TRBV7-9 and J is TRBJ2-1, with a tentative D call TRBD1 (6 bases). This CDR3 spans 12 amino acids. The germline gives CDR1 SEHNR, CDR2 FQNEAQ (reference sequence). Deletions cut 7 bases from V and 10 bases from J, with 14 bases between. In nucleotides, the CDR3 is TGTGCCAGCACAAAACAGGGTATAGAGCAGTTCTTC. Protein product: CASTKQGIEQFF. Drawing the rest from reference TRBV7-9 and TRBJ2-1, the complete variable domain is DTGVSQNPRHKITKRGQNVTFRCDPISEHNRLYWYRQTLGQGPEFLTYFQNEAQLEKSRLLSDRFSAERPKGSFSTLEIQRTEQGDSAMYLCASTKQGIEQFFGPGTRLTVL.

This rearrangement joins TRBV5-1 to TRBJ2-1, with 8 bases aligning to TRBD1. CDR1 is SGHRS and CDR2 is YFSETQ in the germline V gene. The CDR3 has 19 residues. V gave up 4 bases and J gave up 5 bases; unmatched junction bases: 20. The CDR3 sequence: CASSLNARDRTDFDNEQFF. The CDR3 region has the DNA TGCGCCAGCAGCCTAAACGCCCGGGACAGGACCGACTTTGACAATGAGCAGTTCTTC.

In this sample, this clonotype turned up many times. The chain carries TRBV5-1 and TRBJ2-1; D unresolved. V gave up 4 bases and J gave up 6 bases, with 8 bases separating them. The CDR3 sequence is 12 residues long. Per the germline V gene, CDR1 is SGHRS and CDR2 is YFSETQ. Here the CDR3 DNA reads TGCGCCAGCAGCGCAGTCCGCAATGAGCAGTTCTTC. Its translation: CASSAVRNEQFF.

In its sample, this clonotype was seen many times. The genes are TRBV28 and TRBJ2-1; the D gene could be TRBD1 or TRBD2 (5 bases each). Deletions cut 9 bases from V and 10 bases from J, with 22 bases between. CDR3 length: 14 amino acids. Germline assignment: CDR1 MDHEN and CDR2 SYDVKM. CDR3 residues: CASKRDVGVVEQFF. CDR3 bases: TGTGCCAGTAAACGGGACGTGGGAGTTGTAGAGCAGTTCTTC.

This chain connects TRBV9 to TRBJ2-3; 10 positions agree with TRBD2. The germline CDR1 and CDR2 sequences are SGDLS and YYNGEE. Germline trimming cut 2 bases from V and 5 bases from J; bases unmatched to any gene: 8. The CDR3 has 16 residues. The CDR3 nucleotides are TGTGCCAGCAGCGTCTTAGCGGGGGGAAGGGGAGATACGCAGTATTTT. It codes for CASSVLAGGRGDTQYF.

This clonotype appeared many times. The rearrangement joins TRBV30 to TRBJ2-1; 9 positions match TRBD1. CDR1 and CDR2 (germline): GTSNPN, SVGIG (reference sequence). The CDR3 has 15 residues. V lost 2 bases to trimming and J lost 9 bases; unmatched junction nucleotides: 11. CDR3 loop: CAWSLRRDRVREQFF. DNA for the CDR3: TGTGCCTGGAGTCTCCGCCGGGACAGGGTCCGTGAGCAGTTCTTC.

The gene calls are TRBV18 and TRBJ2-4; TRBD1 aligns across 9 bases. This CDR3 comprises 17 residues. Germline V gene data show CDR1 as KGHSH and CDR2 as LQKENI. Trimming took 3 bases from V and 1 from J; bases not matched to a gene: 7. Here the CDR3 DNA reads TGTGCCAGCTCACCCGGACAGGGGATGGCGGCCAAAAACATTCAGTACTTC. Its protein product is CASSPGQGMAAKNIQYF.

Many counts were recorded for this clonotype. The chain carries TRBV6-5 and TRBJ2-3; D is possibly TRBD2 (5 bases). Trimming stripped 3 bases from V and 0 bases from J, with 7 bases between. Germline CDR1 MNHEY, CDR2 SVGAGI. The CDR3 is made up of 14 amino acids. CDR3 protein: CASSYRGSTDTQYF. DNA of the CDR3: TGTGCCAGCAGTTATCGCGGGAGCACAGATACGCAGTATTTT.

This clonotype has just a few counts. The chain uses TRBV7-2 and TRBJ2-7; possibly TRBD1 or TRBD2 for D (5 bases each). The CDR3 consists of 14 residues. Deletions cut 8 bases from V and 2 bases from J, with 16 bases between. CDR1 and CDR2 (germline): SGHTA, FQGNSA. CDR3 sequence (DNA): TGTGCCAGCGAACTGAGACGGGGCCCCTACGAGCAGTACTTC. Translated: CASELRRGPYEQYF. The variable domain in full, completed from reference TRBV7-2 and TRBJ2-7, reads GAGVSQSPSNKVTEKGKDVELRCDPISGHTALYWYRQSLGQGLEFLIYFQGNSAPDKSGLPSDRFSAERTGGSVSTLTIQRTQQEDSAVYLCASELRRGPYEQYFGPGTRLTVT.

This clonotype was found a few times. This rearrangement joins TRBV5-1 to TRBJ2-3; D is unresolved. Germline CDR1 is SGHRS and CDR2 is YFSETQ. V was cut by 0 bases and J by 3 bases, with 11 bases left in between. This CDR3 has 15 amino acids. The CDR3 bases are TGCGCCAGCAGCTTGGGACCATACGGGACAGATACGCAGTATTTT. Residues: CASSLGPYGTDTQYF.

With respect to this clonotype: A much larger clone differs from this one at a single base, so this may be a read error. This sequence joins TRBV28 and TRBJ2-3; weak D call: TRBD2 (6 bases). Between the trimmed V and J ends, which lost 6 bases and 0 bases, there was a span of 16 bases. CDR3 length: 16 amino acids. The germline V gene encodes CDR1 MDHEN and CDR2 SYDVKM. CDR3 in amino acids: CASSLAGITSTDTQYF. In nucleotides, the CDR3 is TGTGCCAGCAGCTTGGCGGGGATCACTAGCACAGATACGCAGTATTTT.

This clonotype was counted at least ten times. This chain links TRBV20-1 with TRBJ2-1; possibly TRBD2 for D (6 bases). Trimming took 6 bases from V and 9 from J, leaving 24 bases between them. The CDR3 is 15 amino acids. The V gene's germline CDR1 is DFQATT and CDR2 SNEGSKA (reference sequence). The CDR3 DNA reads TGCAGTGCGATCCTAGCGAGTGGCAGAATCGGTGAGCAGTTCTTC. Residues: CSAILASGRIGEQFF.

This clonotype was recorded at least ten times. This chain joins TRBV4-1 and TRBJ2-1; maybe TRBD2 (6 bases). This CDR3 comprises 15 residues. The germline V gene encodes CDR1 MGHRA and CDR2 YSYEKL. V shed 0 bases and J shed 1 base, with 7 bases lying between them. CDR3: CASSQEGGSYNEQFF. Here the CDR3 DNA reads TGCGCCAGCAGCCAAGAAGGAGGGTCCTACAATGAGCAGTTCTTC.

About this clonotype itself: A much larger clone lies a single base off, so this may be a read error. The gene calls are TRBV5-1 and TRBJ2-2, with 8 bases fitting TRBD1. V shed 4 bases, J shed 5 bases, and the junction held 13 bases outside the gene matches. CDR1 is SGHRS, CDR2 YFSETQ, per germline. The CDR3 is made up of 17 amino acids. The CDR3 loop reads CASSAGQGLAFTGELFF. The CDR3 DNA follows: TGCGCCAGCAGCGCAGGACAGGGCCTAGCTTTTACCGGGGAGCTGTTTTTT. The full variable domain, with the rest looked up from reference TRBV5-1 and TRBJ2-2, is KAGVTQTPRYLIKTRGQQVTLSCSPISGHRSVSWYQQTPGQGLQFLFEYFSETQRNKGNFPGRFSGRQFSNSRSEMNVSTLELGDSALYLCASSAGQGLAFTGELFFGEGSRLTVL.

CDR3 DNA: TGTGCCAGCGGAGTCGGGGAGACCCAGTACTTC. Residues: CASGVGETQYF. The V gene is TRBV6-6, the J gene TRBJ2-5; no firm D call. There are 11 residues in the CDR3. Trimming took off 8 bases at V and 5 bases at J, with 9 bases between the two ends. Germline assignment: CDR1 MNHNY and CDR2 SVGAGI (reference sequence).

This clonotype is termed medium-sized. The V and J genes are TRBV11-3 and TRBJ2-1, with a possible D match to TRBD2 (5 bases). CDR3 length equals 12 residues. From germline, CDR1 is SGHNT and CDR2 YENEEA. V lost 2 bases, J lost 9 bases, and 8 bases lay in between. CDR3 nucleotide sequence: TGTGCCAGCAGCTTATCCGCGGGTGAGCAGTTCTTC. Protein: CASSLSAGEQFF.

V usage is TRBV10-3 and J usage is TRBJ2-3; either TRBD1 or TRBD2 may supply D (5 bases each). V lost 6 bases, J lost 1 base, and 11 bases lay in between. CDR1 and CDR2 (germline): ENHRY, SYGVKD. The CDR3 contains 14 residues. CDR3 region: CAIRSGSGTDTQYF. Written as DNA, the CDR3 is TGTGCCATCAGATCAGGGAGTGGCACAGATACGCAGTATTTT.

This clonotype was seen repeatedly, ten times or more. The V and J genes are TRBV6-2 or TRBV6-3 and TRBJ2-5; D perhaps matches TRBD2 (7 bases). Between the trimmed V and J ends, which lost 6 bases and 5 bases, there was a span of 19 bases. The germline V gene encodes CDR1 MNHEY and CDR2 SVGEGT. This CDR3 has 15 amino acids. The DNA for the CDR3 is TGTGCCAGCAGACCTGGGGGGGCGGTCAGGGAGACCCAGTACTTC. Translating it yields CASRPGGAVRETQYF.

V usage is TRBV12-3 or TRBV12-4 and J usage is TRBJ2-2, with 7 bases matching TRBD1. This CDR3 contains 12 residues. V lost 5 bases, J lost 11 bases, and 5 bases stayed unmatched. The CDR3 spells CASSPGTVELFF. CDR3 DNA: TGTGCCAGCAGTCCCGGGACAGTAGAGCTGTTTTTT.